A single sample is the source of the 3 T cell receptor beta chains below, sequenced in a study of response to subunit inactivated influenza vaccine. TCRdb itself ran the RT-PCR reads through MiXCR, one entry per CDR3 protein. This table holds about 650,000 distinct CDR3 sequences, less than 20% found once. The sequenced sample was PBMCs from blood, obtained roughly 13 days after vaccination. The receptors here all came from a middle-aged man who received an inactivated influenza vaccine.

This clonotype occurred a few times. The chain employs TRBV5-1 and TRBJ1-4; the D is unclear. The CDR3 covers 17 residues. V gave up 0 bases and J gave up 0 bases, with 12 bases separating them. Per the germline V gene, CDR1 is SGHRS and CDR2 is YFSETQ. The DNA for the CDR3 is TGCGCCAGCAGCTTGGAGGCAGGCGTAGCAACTAATGAAAAACTGTTTTTT. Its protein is CASSLEAGVATNEKLFF.

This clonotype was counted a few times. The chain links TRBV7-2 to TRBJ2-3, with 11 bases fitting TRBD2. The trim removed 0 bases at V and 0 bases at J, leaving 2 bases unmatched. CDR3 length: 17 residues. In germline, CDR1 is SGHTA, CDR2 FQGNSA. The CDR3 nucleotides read TGTGCCAGCAGCTTAGCGGGACTAGCGGCGAGCACAGATACGCAGTATTTT. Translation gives CASSLAGLAASTDTQYF.

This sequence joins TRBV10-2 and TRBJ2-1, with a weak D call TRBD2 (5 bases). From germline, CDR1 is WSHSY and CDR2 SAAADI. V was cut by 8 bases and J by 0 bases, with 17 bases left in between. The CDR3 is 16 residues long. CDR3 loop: CASSPGRRGSYNEQFF. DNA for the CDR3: TGCGCCAGCTCACCCGGGCGACGGGGCTCCTACAATGAGCAGTTCTTC.